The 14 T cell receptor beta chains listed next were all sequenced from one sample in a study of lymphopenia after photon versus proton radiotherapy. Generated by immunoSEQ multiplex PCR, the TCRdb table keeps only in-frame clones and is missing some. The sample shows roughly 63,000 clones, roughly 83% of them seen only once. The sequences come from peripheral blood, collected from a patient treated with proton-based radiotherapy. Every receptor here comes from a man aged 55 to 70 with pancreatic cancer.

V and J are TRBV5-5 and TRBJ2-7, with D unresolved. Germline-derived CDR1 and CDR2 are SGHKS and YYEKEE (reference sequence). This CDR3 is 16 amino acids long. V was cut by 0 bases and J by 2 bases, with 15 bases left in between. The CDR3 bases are TGTGCCAGCAGCTTGGCAGCTCCTAGAGAGCCCTACGAGCAGTACTTC. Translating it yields CASSLAAPREPYEQYF.

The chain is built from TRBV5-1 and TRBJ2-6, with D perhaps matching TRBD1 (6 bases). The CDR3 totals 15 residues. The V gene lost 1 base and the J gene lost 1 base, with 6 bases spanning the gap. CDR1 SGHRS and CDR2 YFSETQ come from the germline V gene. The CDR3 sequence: CASSLQGSGANVLTF. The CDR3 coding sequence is TGCGCCAGCAGCTTGCAGGGGTCTGGGGCCAACGTCCTGACTTTC.

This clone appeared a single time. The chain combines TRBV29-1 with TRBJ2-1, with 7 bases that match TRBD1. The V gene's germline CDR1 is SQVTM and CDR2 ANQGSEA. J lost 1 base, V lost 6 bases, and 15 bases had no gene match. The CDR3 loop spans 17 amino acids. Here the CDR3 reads CSVSLMTGSGSYNEQFF. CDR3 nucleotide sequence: TGCAGCGTATCTCTCATGACAGGGTCAGGGTCCTACAATGAGCAGTTCTTC.

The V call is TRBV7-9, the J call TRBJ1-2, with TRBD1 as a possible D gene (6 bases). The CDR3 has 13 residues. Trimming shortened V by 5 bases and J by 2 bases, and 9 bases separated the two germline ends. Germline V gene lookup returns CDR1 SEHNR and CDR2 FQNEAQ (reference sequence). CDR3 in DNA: TGTGCCAGCAGCCGGCAGGGGAACTATGGCTACACCTTC. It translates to CASSRQGNYGYTF.

CDR3 region: CASSPGTSGRDNEQFF. CDR3 coding DNA: TGTGCCAGCTCACCCGGGACTAGCGGGAGGGACAATGAGCAGTTCTTC. The chain recombines TRBV18 with TRBJ2-1; 16 nucleotides align to TRBD2. Germline V gene data show CDR1 as KGHSH and CDR2 as LQKENI. CDR3 size: 16 residues. The trim removed 3 bases at V and 5 bases at J, leaving 1 base unmatched.

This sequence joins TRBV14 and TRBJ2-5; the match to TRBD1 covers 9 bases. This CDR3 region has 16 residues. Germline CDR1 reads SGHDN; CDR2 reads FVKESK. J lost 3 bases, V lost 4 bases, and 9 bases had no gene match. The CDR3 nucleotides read TGTGCCAGCAGCCTTAGACCGGGACAGGGCAAAGAGACCCAGTACTTC. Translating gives CASSLRPGQGKETQYF.

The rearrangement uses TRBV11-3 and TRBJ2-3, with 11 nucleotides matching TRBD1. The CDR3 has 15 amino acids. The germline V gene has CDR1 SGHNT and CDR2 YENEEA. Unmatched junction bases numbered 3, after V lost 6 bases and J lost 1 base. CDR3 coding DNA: TGTGCCAGCAGGGGACAGGGGGGACGCACAGATACGCAGTATTTT. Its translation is CASRGQGGRTDTQYF.

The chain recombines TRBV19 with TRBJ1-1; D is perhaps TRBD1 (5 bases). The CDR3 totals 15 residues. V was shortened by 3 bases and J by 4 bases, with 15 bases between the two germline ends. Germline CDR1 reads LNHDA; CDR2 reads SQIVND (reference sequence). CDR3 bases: TGTGCCAGTAGTATGACAGACAAGCACGGCACTGAAGCTTTCTTT. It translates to CASSMTDKHGTEAFF.

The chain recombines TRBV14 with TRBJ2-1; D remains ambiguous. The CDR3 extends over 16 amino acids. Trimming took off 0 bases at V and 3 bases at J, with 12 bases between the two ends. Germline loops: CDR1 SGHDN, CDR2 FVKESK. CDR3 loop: CASSQDAPKDYNEQFF. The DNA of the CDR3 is TGTGCCAGCAGCCAAGACGCCCCCAAGGACTACAATGAGCAGTTCTTC.

The CDR3 DNA is TGTGCCAGCAGTTTGGGCACGGAAGAAGCTTTCTTT. Its translation is CASSLGTEEAFF. This chain links TRBV28 with TRBJ1-1; D not certain. V dropped 3 bases and J dropped 8 bases, with 10 bases sitting between them. CDR1 is MDHEN, CDR2 SYDVKM, per germline. The CDR3 is 12 amino acids.

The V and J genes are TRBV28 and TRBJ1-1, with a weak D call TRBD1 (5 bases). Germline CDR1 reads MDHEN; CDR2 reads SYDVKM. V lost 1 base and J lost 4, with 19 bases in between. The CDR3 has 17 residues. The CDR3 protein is CASSLFEGRARGTEAFF. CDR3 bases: TGTGCCAGCAGTTTATTCGAGGGCAGGGCGCGGGGCACTGAAGCTTTCTTT.

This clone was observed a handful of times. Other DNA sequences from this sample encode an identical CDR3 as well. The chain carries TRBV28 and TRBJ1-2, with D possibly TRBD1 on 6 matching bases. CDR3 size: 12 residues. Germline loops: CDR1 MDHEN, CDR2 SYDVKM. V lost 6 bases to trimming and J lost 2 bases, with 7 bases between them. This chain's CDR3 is CASRDSNYGYTF. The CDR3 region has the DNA TGTGCCAGCAGGGACAGCAACTATGGCTACACCTTC.

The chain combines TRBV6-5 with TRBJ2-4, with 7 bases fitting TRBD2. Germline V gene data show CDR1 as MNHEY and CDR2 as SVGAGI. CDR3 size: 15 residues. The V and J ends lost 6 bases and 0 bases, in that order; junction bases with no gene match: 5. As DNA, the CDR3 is TGTGCCAGCAGGGCTAGCGGACTAGCCAAAAACATTCAGTACTTC. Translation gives CASRASGLAKNIQYF.

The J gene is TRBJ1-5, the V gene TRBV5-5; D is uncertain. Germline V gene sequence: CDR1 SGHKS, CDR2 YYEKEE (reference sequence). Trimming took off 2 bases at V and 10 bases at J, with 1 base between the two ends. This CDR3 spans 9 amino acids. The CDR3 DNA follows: TGTGCCAGCAGCTTTCCCCAGCATTTT. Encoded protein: CASSFPQHF.